Reported below is one TCR beta chain. The sample comes from a study of blood T cells in healthy people across ages. The CDR3 spans 14 residues. The junction had 5 bases not matched to a gene; V was cut back by 1 base and J by 8 bases. Germline CDR1 reads SGHAT; CDR2 reads FQNNGV. Next came a second PCR, run for roughly 6 to 11 cycles, which used a sample-barcoded 5' primer along with a J-beta primer mix. Each CDR3 protein gets one entry after TCRdb re-called the 5' RACE reads with MiXCR. The data show about 640,000 distinct CDR3 sequences, around 54% seen once. This sequence was found in a man aged 60-69 years in good health. The V and J genes are TRBV11-2 and TRBJ2-3; 8 nucleotides line up with TRBD2. The sequencing input was blood. CDR3 DNA: TGTGCCAGCAGCTTAGTCGGGGGGGCCGGTACGCAGTATTTT. Amino acids: CASSLVGGAGTQYF.